This record looks at one T cell receptor beta chain sequence and its context. Germline values: CDR1 DFQATT, CDR2 SNEGSKA (reference sequence). The CDR3 consists of 14 residues. Trimming stripped 3 bases from V and 2 bases from J, with 11 bases between. This entry belongs to a study of control samples from healthy donors and cancer patients. The method was immunoSEQ multiplex PCR; TCRdb's version includes in-frame clones alone and lacks a portion of them. The sample lists around 57,000 clones; around 93% were seen once. The chain couples TRBV20-1 to TRBJ2-1; maybe TRBD2 (6 bases). Sequencing was performed on PBMCs. The TCR comes from a man aged 25-45 years with colorectal cancer. CDR3 loop: CSASGTRAYNEQFF. The CDR3, as DNA: TGCAGTGCTAGTGGGACTCGAGCCTACAATGAGCAGTTCTTC.